The T cell receptor beta chain under discussion was sequenced for a study of cytomegalovirus exposure and HLA in healthy donors. In the study overall: A later analysis reported the same platform for the 120 or so validation repertoires and the 666 first-cohort repertoires.

Comments on this clone: Its antigen is undetermined.

Regarding the study as a whole: The listing of 150 or so TCR beta chains classed them as cytomegalovirus-associated.

Data came from immunoSEQ multiplex PCR; TCRdb stores just in-frame clones and leaves some out. The sample lists some 170,000 clones, around nine tenths occurring once. The CDR3 has 16 amino acids. Trimming left V 2 bases short and J 1 base short, with 16 bases between. This rearrangement joins TRBV5-3 to TRBJ2-7, with D maybe TRBD2 (6 bases). TRBV5-3 is an ORF for which the function is uncertain. Source material: PBMCs. The receptor was isolated from a young woman in good health and CMV-seronegative. The CDR3 nucleotides read TGTGCCAGAAGCTTCCTAGCGCGAAGAAGATCCTACGAGCAGTACTTC. Translated, it gives CARSFLARRRSYEQYF.